This T cell receptor beta chain was observed in a study of OX40 agonist ivuxolimab in advanced cancers. Study outcomes and limitations: It was also the case that some nonresponders had low normalized T-cell clonal expansion. In general, CD8+ T cells held more expanded clones than CD4+ did, on average. Among the least clonally expanded were partial responders at 0.1-3.0 mg/kg.

Of note for this clone: What it binds is unknown.

Here immunoSEQ multiplex PCR was the method, and the copy in TCRdb shows in-frame clones only, minus some. The sample contains about 100,000 clones, around 91% of which appear only once. Trimming cost V 5 bases and J 1 base, with 12 bases left between them. From germline, CDR1 is GTSNPN and CDR2 SVGIG (reference sequence). The CDR3 loop spans 15 amino acids. The V call is TRBV30, the J call TRBJ1-6; unclear D gene. The receptor comes from an adult with an advanced solid tumor such as melanoma, head and neck, liver or kidney cancer. Here the sequenced sample was CD4+ or CD8+ T cells sorted from blood, taken in a trial of the OX40 agonist ivuxolimab. CDR3 nucleotides: TGTGCCTGGGGTCAAACTCCGTCCTATAATTCACCCCTCCACTTT. This gives the protein CAWGQTPSYNSPLHF.